This note documents a single T cell receptor (beta chain) sequence. This sample stems from a study of blood T cell repertoires in COVID-19. TCRdb's copy holds only in-frame clones and misses some; the assay was immunoSEQ multiplex PCR. The data show some 180,000 clones, about four fifths seen once. The J segment lost 6 bases and the V segment lost 2 bases, leaving 3 bases of the junction unmatched. Per germline, CDR1 MGHRA and CDR2 YSYEKL. The CDR3 is 16 residues long. The sample taken for sequencing was peripheral blood. The receptor's source is an elderly woman with COVID-19, enrolled during active disease. The chain uses TRBV4-1 and TRBJ2-3, with TRBD2 identical over 15 bases. This chain's CDR3 is CASSQPGLAGGDTQYF. The CDR3 coding sequence is TGCGCCAGCAGCCAACCGGGACTAGCGGGGGGCGATACGCAGTATTTT.